This T cell receptor beta chain was sequenced during a study of blood T cell repertoires in COVID-19. Whole-study context: T cells, B-cell-depleted T cells, or PBMCs supplied cDNA or gDNA.

This clone was recorded once. Enrolment of Seattle patients took place during active infection, and they were followed longitudinally. Generated by immunoSEQ multiplex PCR, the TCRdb table keeps only in-frame clones and is missing some. The table has about 170,000 clones, approximately 92% seen once. From germline, CDR1 is SGDLS and CDR2 YYNGEE. The CDR3 has 12 amino acids. V was clipped by 3 bases and J by 8 bases, with 11 bases between them. The TCR originated in a young man with COVID-19, enrolled during active disease. Sequencing was carried out using peripheral blood. J is TRBJ1-2 and V is TRBV9; possible D gene TRBD1, 6 bases. In nucleotides, the CDR3 is TGTGCCAGCAGCGAGGCAGGGGAGGGCTACACCTTC. The encoded protein is CASSEAGEGYTF. Variable domain in full (rest from reference TRBV9 and TRBJ1-2): DSGVTQTPKHLITATGQRVTLRCSPRSGDLSVYWYQQSLDQGLQFLIQYYNGEERAKGNILERFSAQQFPDLHSELNLSSLELGDSALYFCASSEAGEGYTFGSGTRLTVV.